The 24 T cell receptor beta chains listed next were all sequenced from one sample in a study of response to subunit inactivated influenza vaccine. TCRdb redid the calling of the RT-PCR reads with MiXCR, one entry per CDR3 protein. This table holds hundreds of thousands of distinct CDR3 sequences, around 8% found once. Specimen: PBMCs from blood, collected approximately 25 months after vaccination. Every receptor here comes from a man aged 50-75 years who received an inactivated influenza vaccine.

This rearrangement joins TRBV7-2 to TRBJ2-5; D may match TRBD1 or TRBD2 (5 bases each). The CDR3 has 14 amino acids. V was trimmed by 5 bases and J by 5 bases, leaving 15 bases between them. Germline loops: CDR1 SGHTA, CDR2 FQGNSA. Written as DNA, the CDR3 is TGTGCCAGCAGCCGGACACGGGATAGTGAGACCCAGTACTTC. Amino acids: CASSRTRDSETQYF.

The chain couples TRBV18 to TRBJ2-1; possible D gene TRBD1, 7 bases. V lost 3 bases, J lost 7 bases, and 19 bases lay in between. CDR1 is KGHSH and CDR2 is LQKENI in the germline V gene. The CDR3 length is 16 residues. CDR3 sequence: CASSPPSGGRKNEQFF. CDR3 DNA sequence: TGTGCCAGCTCACCGCCGTCAGGGGGGCGCAAAAATGAGCAGTTCTTC.

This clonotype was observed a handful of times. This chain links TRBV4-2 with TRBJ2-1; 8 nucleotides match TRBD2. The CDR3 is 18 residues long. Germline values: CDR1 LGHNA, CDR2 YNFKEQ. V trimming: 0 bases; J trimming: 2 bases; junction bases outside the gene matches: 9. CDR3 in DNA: TGTGCCAGCAGCCAAGAATTTGGGAGCGGGGGACCCTACAATGAGCAGTTCTTC. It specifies CASSQEFGSGGPYNEQFF.

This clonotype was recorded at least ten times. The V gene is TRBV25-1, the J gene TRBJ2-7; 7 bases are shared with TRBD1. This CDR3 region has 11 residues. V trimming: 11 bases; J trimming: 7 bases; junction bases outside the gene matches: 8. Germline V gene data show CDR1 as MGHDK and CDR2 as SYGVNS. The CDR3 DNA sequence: TGTGCCTCAAGGACAGGAGTGGAGCAGTACTTC. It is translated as CASRTGVEQYF.

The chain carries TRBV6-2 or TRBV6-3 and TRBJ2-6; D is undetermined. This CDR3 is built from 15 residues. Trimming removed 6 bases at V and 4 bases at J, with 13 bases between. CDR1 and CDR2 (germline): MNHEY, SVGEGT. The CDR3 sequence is CASSRMKTGANVLTF. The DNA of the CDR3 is TGTGCCAGCAGCCGCATGAAGACCGGGGCCAACGTCCTGACTTTC.

The chain's CDR3 is CSARSGGAVNEQFF. In DNA, the CDR3 is TGCAGTGCTAGGTCTGGCGGGGCCGTGAATGAGCAGTTCTTC. The J gene is TRBJ2-1, the V gene TRBV20-1, with D perhaps TRBD2 (6 bases). V lost 3 bases and J 7 bases, leaving 16 bases between the germline ends. CDR1 DFQATT and CDR2 SNEGSKA come from the germline V gene (reference sequence). The CDR3 is made up of 14 amino acids.

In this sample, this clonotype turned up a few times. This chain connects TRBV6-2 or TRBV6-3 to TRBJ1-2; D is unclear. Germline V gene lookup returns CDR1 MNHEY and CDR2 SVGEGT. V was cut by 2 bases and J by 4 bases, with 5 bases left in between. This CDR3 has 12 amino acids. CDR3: CASSYRTYGYTF. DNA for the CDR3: TGTGCCAGCAGTTACCGGACCTATGGCTACACCTTC.

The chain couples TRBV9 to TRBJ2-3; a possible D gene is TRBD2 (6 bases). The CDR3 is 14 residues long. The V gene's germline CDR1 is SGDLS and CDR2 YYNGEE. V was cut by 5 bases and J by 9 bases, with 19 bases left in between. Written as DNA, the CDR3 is TGTGCCAGCAGGAGGGAGGAACCAACCTCGACGCAGTATTTT. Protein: CASRREEPTSTQYF.

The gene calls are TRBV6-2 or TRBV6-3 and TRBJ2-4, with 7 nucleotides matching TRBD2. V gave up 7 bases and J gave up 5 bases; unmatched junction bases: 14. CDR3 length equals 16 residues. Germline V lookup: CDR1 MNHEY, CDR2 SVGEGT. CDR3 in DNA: TGTGCCAGCATCCGGGGGACGGGAGGTATCGAAAACATTCAGTACTTC. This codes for CASIRGTGGIENIQYF.

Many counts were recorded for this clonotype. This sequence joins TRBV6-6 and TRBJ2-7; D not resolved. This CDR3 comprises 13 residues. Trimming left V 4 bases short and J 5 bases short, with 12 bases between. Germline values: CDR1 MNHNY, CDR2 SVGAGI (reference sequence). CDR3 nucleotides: TGTGCCAGCAGTTCATCGTTCTTCGACGAGCAGTACTTC. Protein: CASSSSFFDEQYF.

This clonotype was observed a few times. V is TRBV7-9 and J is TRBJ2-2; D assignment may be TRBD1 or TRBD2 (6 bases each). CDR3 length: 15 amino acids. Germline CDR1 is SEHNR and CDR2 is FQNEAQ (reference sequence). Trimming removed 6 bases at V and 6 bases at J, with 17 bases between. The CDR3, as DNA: TGTGCCAGCAGTTTCCCCGGGGGCGCCCCCGGGGAGCTGTTTTTT. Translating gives CASSFPGGAPGELFF.

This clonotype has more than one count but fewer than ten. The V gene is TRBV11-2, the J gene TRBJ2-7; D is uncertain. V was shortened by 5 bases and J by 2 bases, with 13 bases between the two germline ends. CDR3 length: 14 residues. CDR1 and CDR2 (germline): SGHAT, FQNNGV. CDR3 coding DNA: TGTGCCAGCAGCGCCAATCGGTTTCCCTACGAGCAGTACTTC. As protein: CASSANRFPYEQYF.

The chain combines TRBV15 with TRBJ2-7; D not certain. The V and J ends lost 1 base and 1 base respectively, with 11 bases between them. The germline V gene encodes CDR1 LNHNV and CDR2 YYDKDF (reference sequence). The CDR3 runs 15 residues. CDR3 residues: CATSRGITESYEQYF. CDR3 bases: TGTGCCACCAGCAGAGGAATAACGGAATCCTACGAGCAGTACTTC.

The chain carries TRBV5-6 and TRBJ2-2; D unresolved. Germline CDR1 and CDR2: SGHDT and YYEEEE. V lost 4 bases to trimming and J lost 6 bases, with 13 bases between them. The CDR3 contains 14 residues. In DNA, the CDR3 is TGTGCCAGCAGCCCCGGAACCAACTCCGGGGAGCTGTTTTTT. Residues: CASSPGTNSGELFF. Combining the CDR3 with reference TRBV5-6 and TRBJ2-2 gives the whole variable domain DAGVTQSPTHLIKTRGQQVTLRCSPKSGHDTVSWYQQALGQGPQFIFQYYEEEERQRGNFPDRFSGHQFPNYSSELNVNALLLGDSALYLCASSPGTNSGELFFGEGSRLTVL.

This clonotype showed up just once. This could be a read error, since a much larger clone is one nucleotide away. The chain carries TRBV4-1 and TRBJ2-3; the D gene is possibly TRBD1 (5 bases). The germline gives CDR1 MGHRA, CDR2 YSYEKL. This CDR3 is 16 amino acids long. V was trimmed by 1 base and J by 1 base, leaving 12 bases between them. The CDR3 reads CASSQGVEGGTDTQYF. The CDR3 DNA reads TGCGCCAGCAGCCAAGGGGTGGAAGGGGGCACAGATACGCAGTATTTT.

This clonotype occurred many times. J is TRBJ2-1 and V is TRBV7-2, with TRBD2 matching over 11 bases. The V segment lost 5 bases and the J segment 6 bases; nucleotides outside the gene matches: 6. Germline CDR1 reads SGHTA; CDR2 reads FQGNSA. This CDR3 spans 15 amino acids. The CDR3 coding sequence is TGTGCCAGCAGCCAACTAGCGGGGGCCCCCAATGAGCAGTTCTTC. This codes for CASSQLAGAPNEQFF.

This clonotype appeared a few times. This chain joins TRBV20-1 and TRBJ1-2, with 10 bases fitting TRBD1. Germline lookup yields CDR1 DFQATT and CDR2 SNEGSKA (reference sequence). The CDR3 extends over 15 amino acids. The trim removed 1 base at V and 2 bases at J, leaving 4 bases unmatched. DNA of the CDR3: TGCAGTGCTAGAGGGACAGGGGGGATGAACTATGGCTACACCTTC. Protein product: CSARGTGGMNYGYTF.

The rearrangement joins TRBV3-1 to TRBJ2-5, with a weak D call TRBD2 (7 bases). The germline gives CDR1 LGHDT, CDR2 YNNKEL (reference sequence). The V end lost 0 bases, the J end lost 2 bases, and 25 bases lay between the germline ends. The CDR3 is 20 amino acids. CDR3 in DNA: TGTGCCAGCAGCCAAGATCCCCTAACCAACAGGGAGGGTCCACAAGAGACCCAGTACTTC. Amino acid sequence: CASSQDPLTNREGPQETQYF.

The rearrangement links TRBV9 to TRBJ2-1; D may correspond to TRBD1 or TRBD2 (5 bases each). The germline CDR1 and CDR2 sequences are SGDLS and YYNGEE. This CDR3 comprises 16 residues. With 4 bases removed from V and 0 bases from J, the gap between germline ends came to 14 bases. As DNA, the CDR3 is TGTGCCAGCAGCCCCAGGGCGGGCAGCTCCTACAATGAGCAGTTCTTC. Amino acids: CASSPRAGSSYNEQFF.

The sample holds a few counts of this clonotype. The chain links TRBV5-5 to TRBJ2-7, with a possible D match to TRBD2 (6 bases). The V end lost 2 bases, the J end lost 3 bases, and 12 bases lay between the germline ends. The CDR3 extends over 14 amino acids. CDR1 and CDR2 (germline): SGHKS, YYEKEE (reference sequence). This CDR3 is CASSFGDSGYEQYF. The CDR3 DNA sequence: TGTGCCAGCAGCTTCGGGGATAGCGGCTACGAGCAGTACTTC. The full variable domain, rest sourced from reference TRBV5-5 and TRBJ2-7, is DAGVTQSPTHLIKTRGQQVTLRCSPISGHKSVSWYQQVLGQGPQFIFQYYEKEERGRGNFPDRFSARQFPNYSSELNVNALLLGDSALYLCASSFGDSGYEQYFGPGTRLTVT.

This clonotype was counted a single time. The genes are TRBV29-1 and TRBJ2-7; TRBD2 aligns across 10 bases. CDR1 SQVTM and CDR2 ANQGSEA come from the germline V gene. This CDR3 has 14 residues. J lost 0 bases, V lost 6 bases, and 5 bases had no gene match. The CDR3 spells CSVPASGSSYEQYF. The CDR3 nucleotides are TGCAGCGTGCCGGCTAGCGGGAGCTCCTACGAGCAGTACTTC.

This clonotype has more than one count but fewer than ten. The CDR3 reads CASITGTGSYNEQFF. The DNA of the CDR3 is TGTGCCAGCATCACCGGGACAGGTTCCTACAATGAGCAGTTCTTC. The V and J genes are TRBV12-3 or TRBV12-4 and TRBJ2-1, with TRBD1 matching over 8 bases. V lost 7 bases to trimming and J lost 1 base; unmatched junction nucleotides: 6. The CDR3 extends over 15 amino acids.

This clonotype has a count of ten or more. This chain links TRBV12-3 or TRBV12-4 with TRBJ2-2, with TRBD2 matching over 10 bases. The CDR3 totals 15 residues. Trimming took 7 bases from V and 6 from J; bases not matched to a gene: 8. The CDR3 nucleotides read TGTGCCAGCACCTTGGGGACTAGCGACTCCGGGGAGCTGTTTTTT. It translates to CASTLGTSDSGELFF.

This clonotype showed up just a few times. The CDR3 DNA reads TGCAGCGCAGAAGCCGACGACAGGGTCTATGGCTACACCTTC. Its protein is CSAEADDRVYGYTF. This chain links TRBV29-1 with TRBJ1-2, with 7 bases identical to TRBD1. V lost 7 bases, J lost 4 bases, and 12 bases stayed unmatched. Germline V gene lookup returns CDR1 SQVTM and CDR2 ANQGSEA. CDR3 length equals 14 residues.